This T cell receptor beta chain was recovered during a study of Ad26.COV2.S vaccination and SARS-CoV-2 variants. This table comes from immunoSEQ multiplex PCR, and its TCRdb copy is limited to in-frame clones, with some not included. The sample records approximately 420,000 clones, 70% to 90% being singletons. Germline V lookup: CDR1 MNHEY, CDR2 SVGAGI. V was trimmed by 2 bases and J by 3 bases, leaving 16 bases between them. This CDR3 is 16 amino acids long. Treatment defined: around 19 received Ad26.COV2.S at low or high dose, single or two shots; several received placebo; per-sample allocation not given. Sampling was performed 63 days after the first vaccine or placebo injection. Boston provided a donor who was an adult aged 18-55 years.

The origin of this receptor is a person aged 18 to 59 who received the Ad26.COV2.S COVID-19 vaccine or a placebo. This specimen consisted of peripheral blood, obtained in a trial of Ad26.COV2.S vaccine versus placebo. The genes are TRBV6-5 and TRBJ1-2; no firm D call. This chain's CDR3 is CASSYTPRTPYYGYTF. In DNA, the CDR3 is TGTGCCAGCAGTTACACCCCACGGACCCCCTACTATGGCTACACCTTC.